A selection of T cell receptor beta chains follows, all from one sample in a study of T cell repertoires in cytomegalovirus infection. TCRdb used MiXCR to reprocess the reads, holding one entry per CDR3 protein. The table includes fewer than 1,000,000 distinct CDR3 sequences, roughly 30% detected once. The antigens for these receptors are not known. Here the sequenced sample was cultured CD8+ T cells from PBMCs, taken from culture after CMV antigen stimulation. The receptors derive from a human donor in good health (CMV status not recorded). Some clones in this sample may be carry-over from other donors' samples. Each CDR3 is given with its conserved first and last residue. A D gene is named only where the DNA matches it firmly. Part of the rows lack a size; the others show once, few, many or a class for expanded clones.

D gene,CDR3 length,V gene,J gene,clone size,CDR3 DNA,CDR3 protein
TRBD2,16,TRBV7-8,TRBJ2-3,NA,TGTGCCAGCAGCGTGACTAGCGGGGGGACGGGCGATACGCAGTATTTT,CASSVTSGGTGDTQYF
TRBD1,16,TRBV7-2,TRBJ1-2,NA,TGTGCCAGCAGCTTGACTGGACAGGGTAAGGTCGGTAGCTACACCTTC,CASSLTGQGKVGSYTF
TRBD2,20,TRBV6-6,TRBJ2-3,many,TGTGCCAGCAGAAGGAGACTAGCGGGGGGGTCACTGGAGTCCACAGATACGCAGTATTTT,CASRRRLAGGSLESTDTQYF
NA,19,TRBV19,TRBJ1-1,NA,TGTGCCAGTAGTACCCTCGGTAAGGGCGGATGGCCCATGAACACTGAAGCTTTCTTT,CASSTLGKGGWPMNTEAFF
TRBD1,14,TRBV7-9,TRBJ1-2,NA,TGTGCCAGCAGCTTAGGATGGACAGGGGATGGCTACACCTTC,CASSLGWTGDGYTF
TRBD1,14,TRBV7-9,TRBJ2-7,NA,TGTGCCAGCAGCGCAGCGACAGGGTTCCACGAGCAGTACTTC,CASSAATGFHEQYF
NA,14,TRBV7-9,TRBJ1-5,NA,TGTGCCAGCAGCTTAAGGACGGAGAATCAGCCCCAGCATTTT,CASSLRTENQPQHF
TRBD1,17,TRBV6-5,TRBJ2-2,few,TGTGCCAGCAGTTATCCGACAGGGGGCGTGAAAACCGGGGAGCTGTTTTTT,CASSYPTGGVKTGELFF
NA,11,TRBV7-9,TRBJ1-2,few,TGTGCCAGCAGACTCAGGGATGGCTACACCTTC,CASRLRDGYTF
TRBD2,16,TRBV3-1,TRBJ2-3,NA,TGTGCCAGCAGCCAACAAGGGCCGGGGGGGCAAGATACGCAGTATTTT,CASSQQGPGGQDTQYF
TRBD1,18,TRBV4-1,TRBJ1-2,NA,TGCGCCAGCAGCCGCATAGACCGACAGGGTCCGGGAAACTATGGCTACACCTTC,CASSRIDRQGPGNYGYTF
NA,16,TRBV20-1,TRBJ1-5,many,TGCAGTGCTAGAAAACGGGTGGGACGGAGCAATCAGCCCCAGCATTTT,CSARKRVGRSNQPQHF
TRBD1,17,TRBV7-6,TRBJ2-5,few,TGTGCCAGCAGCTTAGAGATCAGACAGGGTGGTGGAGAGACCCAGTACTTC,CASSLEIRQGGGETQYF
NA,16,TRBV12-3/TRBV12-4,TRBJ2-4,NA,TGTGCCAGCAGTTTAAGATACACGATAGCCAAAAACATTCAGTACTTC,CASSLRYTIAKNIQYF
TRBD2,17,TRBV6-6,TRBJ2-2,few,TGTGCCAGCAGTTACGGAATAGCGGGTCCTCGGGGCGGGGAGCTGTTTTTT,CASSYGIAGPRGGELFF
NA,15,TRBV11-2,TRBJ2-7,NA,TGTGCCAGCAGCTTAGATGCAAGGGGACCCTACGAGCAGTACTTC,CASSLDARGPYEQYF
NA,16,TRBV18,TRBJ1-2,once,TGTGCCAGCTCACCACCTGTCCTGCAAGCTAACTATGGCTACACCTTC,CASSPPVLQANYGYTF
NA,11,TRBV12-3/TRBV12-4,TRBJ2-3,many,TGTGCCAGCAGCTTAGGAGATACGCAGTATTTT,CASSLGDTQYF
NA,14,TRBV5-6,TRBJ1-1,NA,TGTGCCAGCAGCTTCCGACAAGGCGTCGGTGAAGCTTTCTTT,CASSFRQGVGEAFF
NA,14,TRBV11-1,TRBJ1-2,NA,TGTGCCAGCAGCTTAGTGGAGGACTTTGATGGCTACACCTTC,CASSLVEDFDGYTF
TRBD2,16,TRBV5-6,TRBJ2-1,few,TGTGCCAGCAGCCGGGGCGGGGGGGTCTCCTACAATGAGCAGTTCTTC,CASSRGGGVSYNEQFF
TRBD1,15,TRBV19,TRBJ2-3,NA,TGTGCCACAGTACCGGGACAGTTTAGCACAGATACGCAGTATTTT,CATVPGQFSTDTQYF
NA,17,TRBV6-2/TRBV6-3,TRBJ1-1,NA,TGTGCCAGCAGTCCTTACCCGCATACTCCCCAGGGAACTGAAGCTTTCTTT,CASSPYPHTPQGTEAFF
NA,17,TRBV12-3/TRBV12-4,TRBJ1-4,NA,TGTGCCAGCAGTTTATCCCCCCAGGCTGCAACTAATGAAAAACTGTTTTTT,CASSLSPQAATNEKLFF
TRBD1,19,TRBV7-9,TRBJ2-6,NA,TGTGCCAGCAGCTTCCCCAGGGGGCCCGAACCGGATGGGGCCAACGTCCTGACTTTC,CASSFPRGPEPDGANVLTF
NA,14,TRBV20-1,TRBJ2-2,NA,TGCAGTGCTAGAACCGGGTCCCGAACCGGGGAGCTGTTTTTT,CSARTGSRTGELFF
TRBD1,13,TRBV7-2,TRBJ1-2,many,TGTGCCAGCAGCCCGGAGACAGGGGATGGCTACACCTTC,CASSPETGDGYTF
TRBD1,15,TRBV6-2/TRBV6-3,TRBJ2-1,NA,TGTGCCAGCAGCATAGGTCGACAGGGGGTCAATGAGCAGTTCTTC,CASSIGRQGVNEQFF
NA,14,TRBV19,TRBJ1-1,NA,TGTGCCAGTAGTATGGGACTTTTCGACGCTGAAGCTTTCTTT,CASSMGLFDAEAFF
TRBD1,15,TRBV10-3,TRBJ2-1,NA,TGTGCCATCAGTGACGGGACAGGACTAAACAATGAGCAGTTCTTC,CAISDGTGLNNEQFF
TRBD1,15,TRBV19,TRBJ2-1,NA,TGTGCCAGTAGTTGGACAGGGGATGGGTACAATGAGCAGTTCTTC,CASSWTGDGYNEQFF
TRBD2,13,TRBV27,TRBJ2-5,NA,TGTGCCAGCATGCCGGGGGGCCAAGAGACCCAGTACTTC,CASMPGGQETQYF
TRBD1,14,TRBV5-6,TRBJ2-5,few,TGTGCCAGCACCACAGGGGGCCGGCAAGAGACCCAGTACTTC,CASTTGGRQETQYF
NA,15,TRBV29-1,TRBJ2-2,few,TGCAGCGTTACAACCGGGACCCTAGGTGTGGGGGAGCTGTTTTTT,CSVTTGTLGVGELFF
TRBD2,16,TRBV27,TRBJ2-3,NA,TGTGCCAGCAGTTTGGCGACTAGCGGGGTTTCAGATACGCAGTATTTT,CASSLATSGVSDTQYF
NA,14,TRBV27,TRBJ2-7,NA,TGTGCCAGCAGTATCGCAGTCCGGGACTACGAGCAGTACTTC,CASSIAVRDYEQYF
NA,15,TRBV15,TRBJ2-7,NA,TGTGCCACCAGCAGAGGTCGGGGGGCTCGATACGAGCAGTACTTC,CATSRGRGARYEQYF
TRBD1,13,TRBV12-3/TRBV12-4,TRBJ1-2,NA,TGTGCCAGCAGTGCCCTTTCAGGGGGGGGCTACACCTTC,CASSALSGGGYTF
NA,17,TRBV15,TRBJ1-4,few,TGTGCCACCAGCAGAATCTGGCTAGGTGCAACTAATGAAAAACTGTTTTTT,CATSRIWLGATNEKLFF
NA,14,TRBV11-2,TRBJ1-5,NA,TGTGCCAGCAGCTTCGGGACACTGGGTCAGCCCCAGCATTTT,CASSFGTLGQPQHF